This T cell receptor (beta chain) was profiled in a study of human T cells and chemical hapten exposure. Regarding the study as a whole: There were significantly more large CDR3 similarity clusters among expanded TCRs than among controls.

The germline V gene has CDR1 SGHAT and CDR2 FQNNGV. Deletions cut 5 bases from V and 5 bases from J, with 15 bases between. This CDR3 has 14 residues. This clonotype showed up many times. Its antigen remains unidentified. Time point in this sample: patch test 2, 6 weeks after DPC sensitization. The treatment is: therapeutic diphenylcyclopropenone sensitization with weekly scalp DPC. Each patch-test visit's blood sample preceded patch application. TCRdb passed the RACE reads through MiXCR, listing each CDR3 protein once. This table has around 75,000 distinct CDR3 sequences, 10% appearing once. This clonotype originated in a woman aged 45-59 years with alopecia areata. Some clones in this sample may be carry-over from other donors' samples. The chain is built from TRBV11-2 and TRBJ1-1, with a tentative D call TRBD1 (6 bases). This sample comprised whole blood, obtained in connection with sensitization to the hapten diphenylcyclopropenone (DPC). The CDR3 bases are TGTGCCAGCAGCCCCAACAGGGTAGGGACTGAAGCTTTCTTT. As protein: CASSPNRVGTEAFF.